The 22 T cell receptor beta chains below were found in one sample sequenced in a study of graft-versus-host responses after intestinal transplantation. Profiling relied on immunoSEQ multiplex PCR, and the TCRdb table lists in-frame clones only, not all of them. The sample lists roughly 25,000 clones, approximately 93% occurring once. Sample: PBMCs, taken 18 days after transplant. These receptors originate from a human patient who received an intestinal transplant, so some T cells may come from the graft donor.

This clone was observed a single time. The chain joins TRBV6-1 to TRBJ2-2; possible D gene TRBD2, 7 bases. Germline V gene data show CDR1 as MNHNS and CDR2 as SASEGT. CDR3 length: 17 amino acids. The V gene lost 2 bases and the J gene lost 6 bases, with 19 bases spanning the gap. DNA of the CDR3: TGTGCCAGCAGTGAATGGGGAGGGGGAAGGAGGCCCGGGGAGCTGTTTTTT. It specifies CASSEWGGGRRPGELFF.

V and J are TRBV5-1 and TRBJ2-3; 7 bases match TRBD2. CDR1 is SGHRS, CDR2 YFSETQ, per germline. The CDR3 extends over 15 amino acids. V was pared by 0 bases and J by 1 base, with 2 bases of the junction left unmatched. The CDR3 region has the DNA TGCGCCAGCAGCTTGGCGGCGGGGGGCACAGATACGCAGTATTTT. Residues: CASSLAAGGTDTQYF.

The chain couples TRBV11-3 to TRBJ1-6, with D perhaps matching TRBD1 (6 bases). Germline V gives CDR1 SGHNT, CDR2 YENEEA. This CDR3 comprises 17 residues. V lost 4 bases and J lost 9, with 22 bases in between. The CDR3 coding sequence is TGTGCCAGCAGCTCCGCCCGGATAGACAGGTCTACTTCACCCCTCCACTTT. Protein sequence: CASSSARIDRSTSPLHF.

This sequence joins TRBV11-2 and TRBJ1-1, with D hard to call. The CDR3 length is 13 residues. Trimming shortened V by 6 bases and J by 0 bases, and 8 bases separated the two germline ends. Germline CDR1 reads SGHAT; CDR2 reads FQNNGV. In DNA form, the CDR3 reads TGTGCCAGCAGTCAAGCAATGAACACTGAAGCTTTCTTT. Translating it yields CASSQAMNTEAFF.

The chain employs TRBV5-1 and TRBJ2-7, with D unclear. Germline CDR1 reads SGHRS; CDR2 reads YFSETQ. Trimming shortened V by 4 bases and J by 2 bases, and 16 bases separated the two germline ends. The CDR3 spans 15 residues. CDR3 protein: CASSPVGREAYEQYF. CDR3 bases: TGCGCCAGCAGCCCGGTGGGTAGGGAAGCCTACGAGCAGTACTTC. Combining the CDR3 with reference TRBV5-1 and TRBJ2-7 gives the whole variable domain KAGVTQTPRYLIKTRGQQVTLSCSPISGHRSVSWYQQTPGQGLQFLFEYFSETQRNKGNFPGRFSGRQFSNSRSEMNVSTLELGDSALYLCASSPVGREAYEQYFGPGTRLTVT.

The rearrangement joins TRBV29-1 to TRBJ2-3; 8 bases agree with TRBD2. V was pared by 2 bases and J by 5 bases, with 9 bases of the junction left unmatched. Germline CDR1 and CDR2: SQVTM and ANQGSEA. This CDR3 comprises 15 residues. The CDR3 sequence is CSVEPQRGRRDTQYF. DNA of the CDR3: TGCAGCGTTGAACCCCAGCGGGGGAGGAGAGATACGCAGTATTTT.

Only a few counts were recorded for this clone. The chain recombines TRBV6-4 with TRBJ2-3; 12 positions agree with TRBD2. This CDR3 has 14 residues. Trimming took 4 bases from V and 4 from J; bases not matched to a gene: 0. The germline V gene has CDR1 MRHNA and CDR2 SNTAGT. CDR3 in DNA: TGTGCCAGCAGTGCTAGCGGGGGGGCAGATACGCAGTATTTT. Encoded protein: CASSASGGADTQYF.

This chain connects TRBV28 to TRBJ2-7; no reliable D call. CDR3 size: 14 residues. Germline-derived CDR1 and CDR2 are MDHEN and SYDVKM. Trimming pared 8 bases from V and 4 bases from J, leaving 18 bases between. CDR3 region: CASLSARLQYEQYF. The CDR3 DNA is TGTGCCAGCCTATCCGCCCGGCTCCAATACGAGCAGTACTTC. The whole variable domain, filled in from reference TRBV28 and TRBJ2-7, reads DVKVTQSSRYLVKRTGEKVFLECVQDMDHENMFWYRQDPGLGLRLIYFSYDVKMKEKGDIPEGYSVSREKKERFSLILESASTNQTSMYLCASLSARLQYEQYFGPGTRLTVT.

The chain has TRBV9 and TRBJ2-3, with TRBD2 matching 8 bases. The CDR3 has 15 residues. The junction had 5 bases not matched to a gene; V was cut back by 3 bases and J by 2 bases. Germline values: CDR1 SGDLS, CDR2 YYNGEE. The CDR3 protein is CASSGLAGLTDTQYF. DNA of the CDR3: TGTGCCAGCAGCGGATTAGCGGGGCTCACAGATACGCAGTATTTT.

This rearrangement joins TRBV19 to TRBJ2-3; TRBD1 might be the D (6 bases). The V gene's germline CDR1 is LNHDA and CDR2 SQIVND (reference sequence). This CDR3 region has 17 residues. V lost 5 bases, J lost 5 bases, and 23 bases lay in between. CDR3 amino acids: CASSSRRWWGREDTQYF. The CDR3, as DNA: TGTGCCAGTAGTTCTCGGAGGTGGTGGGGGCGTGAAGATACGCAGTATTTT.

This chain links TRBV7-9 with TRBJ1-2; tentatively, D is TRBD1 (5 bases). V lost 2 bases to trimming and J lost 3 bases, with 16 bases between them. The CDR3 is 16 amino acids. Germline assignment: CDR1 SEHNR and CDR2 FQNEAQ (reference sequence). CDR3 loop: CASSLQLRGVDYGYTF. In nucleotides, the CDR3 is TGTGCCAGCAGCTTACAGTTGCGGGGGGTGGACTATGGCTACACCTTC.

The chain carries TRBV7-8 and TRBJ2-1; 9 nucleotides match TRBD2. V was pared by 5 bases and J by 9 bases, with 14 bases of the junction left unmatched. The CDR3 has 16 residues. Germline V CDR1 and CDR2: SGHVS, FQNEAQ. The CDR3 nucleotides read TGTGCCAGCAGCCTATCCCCTGGCGGGGGGGCAGGTGAGCAGTTCTTC. Translation: CASSLSPGGGAGEQFF.

The chain couples TRBV14 to TRBJ1-1; a possible D gene is TRBD1 (5 bases). The CDR3 is made up of 13 amino acids. Germline assignment: CDR1 SGHDN and CDR2 FVKESK. Trimming cost V 1 base and J 4 bases, with 7 bases left between them. The CDR3 DNA sequence: TGTGCCAGCAGCCAAGGACAGCTCACTGAAGCTTTCTTT. Translated, it gives CASSQGQLTEAFF. Full variable domain (outside the CDR3, taken from reference TRBV14 and TRBJ1-1): EAGVTQFPSHSVIEKGQTVTLRCDPISGHDNLYWYRRVMGKEIKFLLHFVKESKQDESGMPNNRFLAERTGGTYSTLKVQPAELEDSGVYFCASSQGQLTEAFFGQGTRLTVV.

The chain joins TRBV7-9 to TRBJ2-7; no clear D gene. The CDR3 runs to 15 residues. The germline CDR1 and CDR2 sequences are SEHNR and FQNEAQ (reference sequence). V lost 2 bases and J lost 0, with 11 bases in between. Here the CDR3 DNA reads TGTGCCAGCAGCTTACCCGTAGGTAGCTCCTACGAGCAGTACTTC. Translation: CASSLPVGSSYEQYF. Combining the CDR3 with reference TRBV7-9 and TRBJ2-7 gives the whole variable domain DTGVSQNPRHKITKRGQNVTFRCDPISEHNRLYWYRQTLGQGPEFLTYFQNEAQLEKSRLLSDRFSAERPKGSFSTLEIQRTEQGDSAMYLCASSLPVGSSYEQYFGPGTRLTVT.

The CDR3 loop is CAWSPPGNEQFF. The CDR3 DNA sequence: TGTGCCTGGAGTCCTCCTGGGAATGAGCAGTTCTTC. The gene calls are TRBV30 and TRBJ2-1; D gene ambiguous. Looked up from germline, CDR1 is GTSNPN and CDR2 is SVGIG (reference sequence). CDR3 length: 12 residues. V was shortened by 2 bases and J by 7 bases, with 9 bases between the two germline ends. Drawing the rest from reference TRBV30 and TRBJ2-1, the complete variable domain is SQTIHQWPATLVQPVGSPLSLECTVEGTSNPNLYWYRQAAGRGLQLLFYSVGIGQISSEVPQNLSASRPQDRQFILSSKKLLLSDSGFYLCAWSPPGNEQFFGPGTRLTVL.

This clone was seen a single time. V and J are TRBV5-4 and TRBJ2-7; TRBD1 matches 9 bases. CDR3 length: 14 amino acids. V lost 4 bases, J lost 3 bases, and 5 bases stayed unmatched. The germline V gene encodes CDR1 SGHNT and CDR2 YYREEE (reference sequence). In DNA, the CDR3 is TGTGCCAGCAGCGGGGGACAGGGAGGCTACGAGCAGTACTTC. It translates to CASSGGQGGYEQYF.

The CDR3 region has the DNA TGTGCCAGCAGTGGCCGGGACAGGTTCTCCTACGAGCAGTACTTC. Amino acids: CASSGRDRFSYEQYF. This rearrangement joins TRBV25-1 to TRBJ2-7; TRBD1 matches 8 bases. The CDR3 has 15 amino acids. Germline V gives CDR1 MGHDK, CDR2 SYGVNS. J was trimmed by 0 bases and V by 4 bases; bases with no gene match: 5.

The chain combines TRBV19 with TRBJ2-3, with D unclear. Germline-derived CDR1 and CDR2 are LNHDA and SQIVND (reference sequence). The CDR3 covers 11 residues. The V and J ends lost 1 base and 10 bases respectively, with 6 bases between them. For the CDR3, the DNA is TGTGCCAGTAGTATAGGCCAGGCGCAGTATTTT. Its translation: CASSIGQAQYF.

V gene TRBV14 combines with J gene TRBJ2-7; D not certain. Between the trimmed V and J ends, which lost 2 bases and 3 bases, there was a span of 8 bases. Germline CDR1 and CDR2: SGHDN and FVKESK. The CDR3 totals 13 residues. CDR3 protein: CASSQTNRYEQYF. Written as DNA, the CDR3 is TGTGCCAGCAGCCAAACCAACCGCTACGAGCAGTACTTC.

This chain uses TRBV13 with TRBJ2-1; D call uncertain. The CDR3 has 14 amino acids. Germline CDR1 and CDR2: PRHDT and FYEKMQ (reference sequence). Trimming pared 5 bases from V and 3 bases from J, leaving 11 bases between. CDR3 region: CASSPPENYNEQFF. The DNA for the CDR3 is TGTGCCAGCAGCCCCCCCGAAAACTACAATGAGCAGTTCTTC. Drawing the rest from reference TRBV13 and TRBJ2-1, the complete variable domain is AAGVIQSPRHLIKEKRETATLKCYPIPRHDTVYWYQQGPGQDPQFLISFYEKMQSDKGSIPDRFSAQQFSDYHSELNMSSLELGDSALYFCASSPPENYNEQFFGPGTRLTVL.

This chain connects TRBV6-5 to TRBJ2-5; D gene unclear. The germline CDR1 and CDR2 sequences are MNHEY and SVGAGI. V was pared by 2 bases and J by 3 bases, with 13 bases between. The CDR3 is 15 amino acids. CDR3 coding DNA: TGTGCCAGCAGTTACGCCGGCAGGCCAGAAGAGACCCAGTACTTC. Protein: CASSYAGRPEETQYF.

This sequence joins TRBV5-6 and TRBJ1-2; D gene ambiguous. Germline-derived CDR1 and CDR2 are SGHDT and YYEEEE. V shed 4 bases and J shed 3 bases, with 13 bases lying between them. The CDR3 totals 14 residues. The DNA of the CDR3 is TGTGCCAGCAGCCGTGCCCGGGTGGACTATGGCTACACCTTC. Amino acids: CASSRARVDYGYTF. The variable domain in full, completed from reference TRBV5-6 and TRBJ1-2, reads DAGVTQSPTHLIKTRGQQVTLRCSPKSGHDTVSWYQQALGQGPQFIFQYYEEEERQRGNFPDRFSGHQFPNYSSELNVNALLLGDSALYLCASSRARVDYGYTFGSGTRLTVV.